This T cell receptor beta chain is drawn from a study of CD8+ T cells in alopecia areata. Whole-study context: Treatment with tofacitinib (6 to 18 months) was followed by 6 months off drug.

Study results and limitations: TCR sharing across patients was less clear than in mice, possibly HLA-related. Normal scalp had lower clonality than lesional scalp, with alopecia totalis/universalis lesions showing this most strongly. Resident alphabeta T-cell populations of normal skin are likewise subject to sequencing in scalp samples.

The germline V and J ends were trimmed by 0 bases and 0 bases, with 9 bases remaining between them. This CDR3 has 16 amino acids. Germline CDR1 and CDR2: LNHNV and YYDKDF (reference sequence). After isolation, RNA underwent reverse transcription to generate cDNA as the sequencing template. Method: immunoSEQ multiplex PCR; TCRdb's copy keeps in-frame clones and lacks some. The table has 130,000 to 150,000 clones, 51% seen once. About this clone itself: Its target is not known.

V is TRBV15 and J is TRBJ1-5; D is undetermined. Here the sequenced sample was CD4+ T cells sorted from blood, taken at week 0. The clonotype originates from a human donor with alopecia areata. The CDR3 sequence is CATSRDLTNSNQPQHF. As DNA, the CDR3 is TGTGCCACCAGCAGAGATCTTACAAATAGCAATCAGCCCCAGCATTTT. Combining the CDR3 with reference TRBV15 and TRBJ1-5 gives the whole variable domain DAMVIQNPRYQVTQFGKPVTLSCSQTLNHNVMYWYQQKSSQAPKLLFHYYDKDFNNEADTPDNFQSRRPNTSFCFLDIRSPGLGDTAMYLCATSRDLTNSNQPQHFGDGTRLSIL.